This T cell receptor (beta chain) was captured by sequencing in a study of beta chain features in type 1 diabetes. Study results and caveats: Shorter TCRB CDR3s, moderately but significantly so, were found in Type 1 diabetes patients in all four CD4+ subsets.

Since all of the isolated RNA was reverse transcribed, expressed TCRB transcripts were what got sequenced. Repertoires were generated with immunoSEQ multiplex PCR, while TCRdb's copy carries only in-frame clones and drops some. Here the sample spans some 110,000 clones, 16% being singletons. This clone was recorded only once. Its target is not known. J lost 3 bases, V lost 0 bases, and 6 bases had no gene match. The V gene's germline CDR1 is LNHNV and CDR2 YYDKDF (reference sequence). The CDR3 consists of 17 residues. The chain recombines TRBV15 with TRBJ2-1, with TRBD2 matching over 9 bases. Sample: central memory CD4+ T cells from blood. The clonotype comes from a man aged 25 to 45 with type 1 diabetes. CDR3 in DNA: TGTGCCACCAGCAGAGATGCACTAGCGGGCGGCTACAATGAGCAGTTCTTC. The encoded protein is CATSRDALAGGYNEQFF. Drawing the rest from reference TRBV15 and TRBJ2-1, the complete variable domain is DAMVIQNPRYQVTQFGKPVTLSCSQTLNHNVMYWYQQKSSQAPKLLFHYYDKDFNNEADTPDNFQSRRPNTSFCFLDIRSPGLGDTAMYLCATSRDALAGGYNEQFFGPGTRLTVL.